A single sample gave rise to the 29 T cell receptor beta chains below, sequenced in a study of metastatic and nonmetastatic thyroid tumors (dated by TCRdb to the early 2020s). Before undergoing thyroid surgery, none of the patients had been given any kind of treatment. Library preparation was by PCR. Reads for this sample came from an Illumina HiSeq 4000. TCRdb reworked the public reads: Q25 trimming with fastp, MiXCR clone assembly, productive beta chains retained. For this sample there are approximately 38,000 clones; 17% appear just once. Around 9.9% of the sample belongs to the ten largest clones. The sequencing sample was made of tumor tissue. These receptors were collected from a female donor with papillary thyroid cancer or a benign thyroid nodule (not recorded which). Some clones in this sample may be carry-over from other donors' samples.

This clone came up many times. This sequence joins TRBV7-2 and TRBJ2-6; unclear D gene. CDR3 length: 15 amino acids. Per germline, CDR1 SGHTA and CDR2 FQGNSA. Trimming took off 8 bases at V and 4 bases at J, with 15 bases between the two ends. In DNA form, the CDR3 reads TGTGCCAGCCAGGCTGGGGTGAGCGGGGCCAACGTCCTGACTTTC. As protein: CASQAGVSGANVLTF. The full variable domain, its missing parts supplied by reference TRBV7-2 and TRBJ2-6, is GAGVSQSPSNKVTEKGKDVELRCDPISGHTALYWYRQSLGQGLEFLIYFQGNSAPDKSGLPSDRFSAERTGGSVSTLTIQRTQQEDSAVYLCASQAGVSGANVLTFGAGSRLTVL.

Of note for this clone: At one boundary the junction diverges from the germline segment, which might be a read error. CDR3 in amino acids: CASRSPGARGANVLTF. CDR3 DNA: TGTGCTAGTAGATCGCCTGGGGCAAGAGGGGCCAACGTCCTGACTTTC. V usage is TRBV19 and J usage is TRBJ2-6, with D maybe TRBD1 (5 bases). From germline, CDR1 is LNHDA and CDR2 SQIVND (reference sequence). The CDR3 spans 16 residues.

This clone was recorded at least ten times. The J gene is TRBJ2-2, the V gene TRBV20-1; D remains unclear. Trimming took 0 bases from V and 3 from J, leaving 5 bases between them. Germline CDR1 and CDR2: DFQATT and SNEGSKA (reference sequence). The CDR3 runs 13 residues. CDR3 residues: CSARDRDTGELFF. CDR3 DNA sequence: TGCAGTGCTAGAGATAGGGACACCGGGGAGCTGTTTTTT.

This clone has only a few counts. The rearrangement joins TRBV6-1 to TRBJ1-5, with 7 bases aligning to TRBD1. From germline, CDR1 is MNHNS and CDR2 SASEGT. The trim removed 2 bases at V and 2 bases at J, leaving 6 bases unmatched. The CDR3 totals 16 residues. CDR3 DNA sequence: TGTGCCAGCAGTGAACAGGGGGGCGTTGGCAATCAGCCCCAGCATTTT. This translates into CASSEQGGVGNQPQHF.

This clone was detected many times. The chain uses TRBV4-3 and TRBJ2-1; D may match TRBD1 or TRBD2 (6 bases each). Germline loops: CDR1 LGHNA, CDR2 YSLEER. Trimming took off 0 bases at V and 7 bases at J, with 13 bases between the two ends. The CDR3 contains 15 residues. The CDR3 region has the DNA TGCGCCAGCAGCCAAGATGGGCAGGGGAGGAATGAGCAGTTCTTC. Translating it yields CASSQDGQGRNEQFF.

This chain joins TRBV5-6 and TRBJ2-1, with a weak D call TRBD2 (5 bases). Trimming removed 4 bases at V and 10 bases at J, with 15 bases between. The V gene's germline CDR1 is SGHDT and CDR2 YYEEEE. The CDR3 has 13 amino acids. The CDR3 nucleotides are TGTGCCAGCAGCACCACACTAGTGAGGGAGCAGTTCTTC. It encodes CASSTTLVREQFF.

Comments on this clone: A much larger clonotype is one base distant, so this may be a read error. This chain joins TRBV20-1 and TRBJ2-6, with a possible D match to TRBD2 (6 bases). The CDR3 runs 14 residues. Germline CDR1 and CDR2: DFQATT and SNEGSKA (reference sequence). DNA of the CDR3: TGCAGTGCTAGGCGGGACTCTGTGGCCAACGTCCTGACTTTC. Translating it yields CSARRDSVANVLTF.

This clone has at least ten counts. The rearrangement links TRBV7-7 to TRBJ2-1; 8 positions match TRBD2. The CDR3 is made up of 19 amino acids. Germline V gene lookup returns CDR1 SSHAT and CDR2 FNYEAQ (reference sequence). V shed 1 base, J shed 2 bases, and the junction held 13 bases outside the gene matches. CDR3 coding DNA: TGTGCCAGCAGCTTAGGGGCGGGACTAGTTAATTTCCCCTACAATGAGCAGTTCTTC. This gives the protein CASSLGAGLVNFPYNEQFF. Filled out from reference TRBV7-7 and TRBJ2-1, the complete variable domain reads GAGVSQSPRYKVTKRGQDVTLRCDPISSHATLYWYQQALGQGPEFLTYFNYEAQPDKSGLPSDRFSAERPEGSISTLTIQRTEQRDSAMYRCASSLGAGLVNFPYNEQFFGPGTRLTVL.

The chain joins TRBV28 to TRBJ1-2, with a weak D call TRBD1 (6 bases). The CDR3 is 13 amino acids. Germline V gene data show CDR1 as MDHEN and CDR2 as SYDVKM. Trimming took off 3 bases at V and 7 bases at J, with 12 bases between the two ends. This CDR3 reads CASSFSGVPGYTF. DNA of the CDR3: TGTGCCAGCAGTTTTTCAGGGGTGCCTGGCTACACCTTC.

For this clone: A junction end diverges from the germline sequence, so it may reflect a read error. The chain couples TRBV24-1 to TRBJ1-5; D might be TRBD1 (5 bases). The CDR3 loop spans 13 amino acids. CDR1 KGHDR and CDR2 SFDVKD come from the germline V gene. DNA for the CDR3: TGTGCCACCATCCGGGGACTCGCTCAGCCCCATCATTTT. This sequence encodes CATIRGLAQPHHF.

The sample holds many counts of this clone. The chain has TRBV4-3 and TRBJ2-3, with TRBD2 matching over 7 bases. V dropped 0 bases and J dropped 2; count of bases not matched to a gene: 8. This CDR3 contains 17 residues. Germline CDR1 reads LGHNA; CDR2 reads YSLEER. The CDR3 DNA reads as TGCGCCAGCAGCCAAGACCGTCTAGCGGAAGACACAGATACGCAGTATTTT. It encodes CASSQDRLAEDTDTQYF.

This clone was observed many times. This sequence joins TRBV24-1 and TRBJ2-2; D remains ambiguous. Germline CDR1 reads KGHDR; CDR2 reads SFDVKD. There are 16 residues in the CDR3. Trimming took 5 bases from V and 5 from J, leaving 17 bases between them. This chain's CDR3 is CATSAIGRSFTGELFF. The CDR3 region has the DNA TGTGCCACCAGTGCAATAGGACGATCGTTTACCGGGGAGCTGTTTTTT.

This clone was detected ten times or more. The chain couples TRBV12-3 or TRBV12-4 to TRBJ2-6; perhaps TRBD1 as D (6 bases). V was clipped by 7 bases and J by 0 bases, with 16 bases between them. This CDR3 region has 17 residues. CDR3 sequence: CASIMGHSNSGANVLTF. DNA for the CDR3: TGTGCCAGCATTATGGGACACTCAAACTCTGGGGCCAACGTCCTGACTTTC.

This clone was observed a few times. The chain employs TRBV12-3 or TRBV12-4 and TRBJ1-5, with unresolved D. CDR3 length: 11 residues. Deletions cut 1 base from V and 14 bases from J, with 9 bases between. The CDR3 DNA reads TGTGCCAGCAGTTTAGGGCCGCTCGAGCATTTT. Translation: CASSLGPLEHF.

For this clone: This may come from a read error, since a much larger clone is one base off. The V gene is TRBV12-3 or TRBV12-4, the J gene TRBJ2-1, with D possibly TRBD1 on 6 matching bases. The V end was cut by 5 bases, the J end by 4 bases, with 15 bases between. This CDR3 comprises 15 residues. The CDR3 nucleotides read TGTGCCAGCAGTCCAGGGGCTAGAGGTTACAATGAGCAGTTCTTC. Encoded protein: CASSPGARGYNEQFF.

This sequence joins TRBV20-1 and TRBJ2-7, with a tentative D call TRBD2 (6 bases). CDR3 length: 12 amino acids. Germline V lookup: CDR1 DFQATT, CDR2 SNEGSKA (reference sequence). V was clipped by 6 bases and J by 2 bases, with 11 bases between them. The CDR3 DNA sequence: TGCAGTGCCGGCCGCGGGGCCTACGAGCAGTACTTC. The encoded protein is CSAGRGAYEQYF.

This clone was seen repeatedly, ten times or more. The identical CDR3 is also encoded by other nucleotide sequences in the sample. The chain employs TRBV7-8 and TRBJ1-5, with D hard to call. V was trimmed by 5 bases and J by 4 bases, leaving 9 bases between them. The CDR3 extends over 13 amino acids. CDR1 is SGHVS, CDR2 FQNEAQ, per germline. CDR3 loop: CASSPSENQPQHF. The DNA of the CDR3 is TGTGCCAGCAGCCCTAGTGAGAATCAGCCCCAGCATTTT. The full variable domain, with the rest looked up from reference TRBV7-8 and TRBJ1-5, is GAGVSQSPRYKVAKRGQDVALRCDPISGHVSLFWYQQALGQGPEFLTYFQNEAQLDKSGLPSDRFFAERPEGSVSTLKIQRTQQEDSAVYLCASSPSENQPQHFGDGTRLSIL.

This clone was detected many times. The chain combines TRBV5-1 with TRBJ2-3; 7 bases align to TRBD1. The CDR3 has 16 residues. Losses at the gene ends were 0 bases for V and 0 bases for J; bases not matched to a gene: 4. The V gene's germline CDR1 is SGHRS and CDR2 YFSETQ. The CDR3 nucleotides read TGCGCCAGCAGCTTGGGGGGACAGCCGAGCACAGATACGCAGTATTTT. This encodes CASSLGGQPSTDTQYF.

In regard to this clone: With a much larger clone just one base away, this may be a read error. The same CDR3 also results from other DNA sequences found in this sample. The gene calls are TRBV2 and TRBJ1-1; D gene uncertain. The CDR3 covers 12 residues. Per the germline V gene, CDR1 is SNHLY and CDR2 is FYNNEI. V was pared by 9 bases and J by 5 bases, with 13 bases between. This chain's CDR3 is CASSALGTEAFF. The CDR3 DNA reads TGTGCCAGTAGCGCCTTAGGGACTGAAGCTTTCTTT.

This chain joins TRBV5-1 and TRBJ1-2; 8 bases are shared with TRBD1. With V trimmed by 5 bases and J by 9 bases, 9 bases remained unmatched. This CDR3 spans 13 amino acids. Germline CDR1 is SGHRS and CDR2 is YFSETQ. CDR3 loop: CASRSTGAGSYTF. The CDR3 region has the DNA TGCGCCAGCAGGTCGACAGGGGCGGGTAGCTACACCTTC.

This clone was observed at least ten times. The rearrangement uses TRBV18 and TRBJ2-4; tentatively, D is TRBD1 or TRBD2 (5 bases each). The CDR3 is 11 residues long. CDR1 is KGHSH and CDR2 is LQKENI in the germline V gene. V lost 10 bases and J 8 bases, leaving 12 bases between the germline ends. Here the CDR3 reads CAIKGRDIQYF. The CDR3 nucleotides read TGTGCCATCAAGGGGAGAGACATTCAGTACTTC.

As regards this clone: This sequence may be a read error, since a much larger clone differs from it by one base. The chain is built from TRBV10-3 and TRBJ2-1; 7 positions agree with TRBD1. J gave up 6 bases and V 10 bases, and 12 bases lay outside the gene matches. CDR1 and CDR2 from the germline V gene are ENHRY and SYGVKD. CDR3 length equals 14 residues. DNA of the CDR3: TGTGCCAATTCCCCGGAACAGGGGCCCAATGAGCAGTTCTTC. Its translation is CANSPEQGPNEQFF.

This clone has more than one count but fewer than ten. Just one base apart from a much larger clone, this may be a read error. The same CDR3 also results from other DNA sequences found in this sample. J is TRBJ1-1 and V is TRBV10-3, with unresolved D. Germline V CDR1 and CDR2: ENHRY, SYGVKD. V lost 1 base to trimming and J lost 7 bases, with 22 bases between them. There are 17 residues in the CDR3. Here the CDR3 DNA reads TGTGCCATCAGTGAGTTGCGGGGTCCAGGTCGGGGAAGTGAAGCTTTCTTT. Its protein product is CAISELRGPGRGSEAFF.

The CDR3 reads CASTMGGNSYEQYF. The CDR3, as DNA: TGTGCCAGCACCATGGGGGGGAACTCCTACGAGCAGTACTTC. This chain uses TRBV11-2 with TRBJ2-7; 7 bases align to TRBD2. Germline V CDR1 and CDR2: SGHAT, FQNNGV. The trim removed 7 bases at V and 0 bases at J, leaving 6 bases unmatched. This CDR3 comprises 14 residues.

The rearrangement uses TRBV12-3 or TRBV12-4 and TRBJ2-7, with TRBD2 matching over 9 bases. CDR3 size: 15 residues. Trimming took 2 bases from V and 2 from J; bases not matched to a gene: 4. CDR3 sequence (DNA): TGTGCCAGCAGTTTACGCGGGGGGGGCCCCTACGAGCAGTACTTC. This codes for CASSLRGGGPYEQYF.

The sample holds many counts of this clone. This sequence joins TRBV2 and TRBJ2-7; TRBD2 aligns across 11 bases. CDR1 is SNHLY, CDR2 FYNNEI, per germline. The V segment lost 2 bases and the J segment 10 bases; nucleotides outside the gene matches: 10. The CDR3 has 15 residues. The CDR3 spells CASSEIMSGLAVQYF. CDR3 DNA sequence: TGTGCCAGCAGTGAAATTATGTCGGGACTAGCGGTACAGTACTTC.

A remark on this clone: A clone one base away is much larger, so this may be a read error. The same CDR3 can be traced to other DNA sequences in this sample. The chain links TRBV15 to TRBJ2-7, with D unresolved. The germline gives CDR1 LNHNV, CDR2 YYDKDF (reference sequence). This CDR3 region has 14 residues. The CDR3 region is CATSSVTFPYERYF. Here the CDR3 DNA reads TGTGCCACCAGCAGCGTCACCTTCCCTTACGAGCGGTACTTC.

This clone was seen ten or more times. The chain carries TRBV7-9 and TRBJ2-1; tentatively, D is TRBD2 (5 bases). Germline loops: CDR1 SEHNR, CDR2 FQNEAQ (reference sequence). CDR3 size: 15 residues. Trimming cost V 5 bases and J 3 bases, with 14 bases left between them. The CDR3 spells CASSPDSTLYNEQFF. CDR3 nucleotides: TGTGCCAGCAGCCCGGACTCCACGCTCTACAATGAGCAGTTCTTC.

This clone was counted ten times or more. J is TRBJ2-4 and V is TRBV11-2, with D possibly being TRBD2 (5 bases). V was pared by 1 base and J by 9 bases, with 13 bases between. The CDR3 is 14 amino acids. Per the germline V gene, CDR1 is SGHAT and CDR2 is FQNNGV. CDR3 amino acids: CASSLVSGLGIQYF. CDR3 nucleotide sequence: TGTGCCAGCAGCTTAGTTTCTGGACTGGGCATTCAGTACTTC.